Each of the 7 T cell receptor beta chains below was sequenced from the same sample in a study of T-cell memory formation after mild COVID-19. Using its own MiXCR run on the 5' RACE reads, TCRdb lists one record per CDR3 protein. The sample includes 450,000 to 700,000 distinct CDR3 sequences, approximately 18% of them seen just once. Sequencing used PBMCs or a T cell subset sorted from them (not recorded which). The receptors originated from an adult woman who had mild COVID-19 (a few samples of this study predate the infection). Cell type and time point are not known.

Only a few counts were recorded for this clonotype. The gene calls are TRBV12-3 or TRBV12-4 and TRBJ2-5, with 7 nucleotides matching TRBD2. CDR3 length: 18 residues. V lost 0 bases to trimming and J lost 1 base; unmatched junction nucleotides: 11. The CDR3 DNA reads as TGTGCCAGCAGTTTAGCGCTATTAGCGGGCACCATCCAAGAGACCCAGTACTTC. Its translation: CASSLALLAGTIQETQYF.

Many counts were recorded for this clonotype. The chain is built from TRBV7-2 and TRBJ2-1; TRBD1 matches at 9 bases. The CDR3 has 16 residues. Per the germline V gene, CDR1 is SGHTA and CDR2 is FQGNSA. V shed 1 base, J shed 4 bases, and the junction held 5 bases outside the gene matches. As DNA, the CDR3 is TGTGCCAGCAGCTTAGTAGGGACAGGGAAGTACAATGAGCAGTTCTTC. Translated: CASSLVGTGKYNEQFF.

The genes are TRBV10-3 and TRBJ2-1; 12 nucleotides line up with TRBD1. V lost 2 bases to trimming and J lost 7 bases; unmatched junction nucleotides: 3. The germline CDR1 and CDR2 sequences are ENHRY and SYGVKD. The CDR3 runs to 15 residues. CDR3 nucleotides: TGTGCCATCAGTGAGAGGGACAGGGGGCTTAATGAGCAGTTCTTC. Protein: CAISERDRGLNEQFF.

The gene calls are TRBV30 and TRBJ1-4, with D possibly TRBD1 on 5 matching bases. Between the trimmed V and J ends, which lost 2 bases and 2 bases, there was a span of 9 bases. The CDR3 is 14 amino acids. Germline V lookup: CDR1 GTSNPN, CDR2 SVGIG (reference sequence). The chain's CDR3 is CAWSRKGTNEKLFF. The CDR3 DNA follows: TGTGCCTGGAGTAGAAAGGGGACTAATGAAAAACTGTTTTTT.

This clonotype turned up a few times. The CDR3, as DNA: TGTGCCAGCAGCTTAAAATTTCCTAGCTCCTACAATGAGCAGTTCTTC. Translating it yields CASSLKFPSSYNEQFF. The V gene is TRBV7-2, the J gene TRBJ2-1; no clear D. This CDR3 region has 16 residues. The germline V gene encodes CDR1 SGHTA and CDR2 FQGNSA. V was pared by 2 bases and J by 0 bases, with 11 bases between.

This clonotype was seen ten or more times. This rearrangement joins TRBV7-3 to TRBJ2-1, with 10 bases identical to TRBD2. CDR1 is SGHTA and CDR2 is FQGTGA in the germline V gene. V trimming: 3 bases; J trimming: 7 bases; junction bases outside the gene matches: 6. The CDR3 has 15 amino acids. CDR3 region: CASSFSAGGPNEQFF. The CDR3 nucleotides read TGTGCCAGCAGCTTCTCAGCGGGAGGGCCAAATGAGCAGTTCTTC.

The chain recombines TRBV7-6 with TRBJ2-1; D is possibly TRBD2 (6 bases). The length of the CDR3 is 15 residues. V was pared by 5 bases and J by 7 bases, with 18 bases between. Germline V CDR1 and CDR2: SGHVS, FNYEAQ. DNA for the CDR3: TGTGCCAGCAGCCCCCCGGCGGGAATTGAAAATGAGCAGTTCTTC. Translated, it gives CASSPPAGIENEQFF.